One sample yielded the 14 T cell receptor beta chains listed below, sequenced in a study of cytomegalovirus exposure and HLA in healthy donors. With 60 Vbeta and 13 Jbeta primers, the PCR was carried out. Clones were read by immunoSEQ multiplex PCR, and TCRdb kept only the in-frame ones, dropping some. The data contain 75,000 to 80,000 clones, around 84% of them singletons. The sequencing sample was made of PBMCs. These receptors were taken from a middle-aged woman in good health and CMV-seropositive.

In DNA form, the CDR3 reads TGTGCCATCAGTGAGGGGACTAAGTTGCGGGAGCAGTACTTC. This encodes CAISEGTKLREQYF. V and J are TRBV10-3 and TRBJ2-5, with 7 bases fitting TRBD2. Trimming removed 2 bases from V and 11 bases from J; junction bases left unmatched: 11. Germline-derived CDR1 and CDR2 are ENHRY and SYGVKD. The CDR3 has 14 amino acids.

As DNA, the CDR3 is TGTGCCAGTAGTACCCTGGGACTATTAGATGAGCAGTTCTTC. The encoded protein is CASSTLGLLDEQFF. The rearrangement uses TRBV19 and TRBJ2-1, with 7 bases aligning to TRBD2. This CDR3 spans 14 amino acids. The V segment lost 4 bases and the J segment 8 bases; nucleotides outside the gene matches: 8. Germline loops: CDR1 LNHDA, CDR2 SQIVND (reference sequence). Full variable domain (missing parts from reference TRBV19 and TRBJ2-1): DGGITQSPKYLFRKEGQNVTLSCEQNLNHDAMYWYRQDPGQGLRLIYYSQIVNDFQKGDIAEGYSVSREKKESFPLTVTSAQKNPTAFYLCASSTLGLLDEQFFGPGTRLTVL.

The chain recombines TRBV20-1 with TRBJ2-3, with D possibly being TRBD1 (6 bases). V lost 8 bases, J lost 3 bases, and 9 bases lay in between. Germline V gene sequence: CDR1 DFQATT, CDR2 SNEGSKA (reference sequence). The CDR3 is made up of 11 amino acids. CDR3 protein: CSKGETDTQYF. In DNA form, the CDR3 reads TGCAGTAAGGGGGAGACAGATACGCAGTATTTT.

This chain joins TRBV15 and TRBJ1-2, with D possibly TRBD1 on 5 matching bases. V gave up 5 bases and J gave up 0 bases, with 13 bases separating them. The length of the CDR3 is 15 residues. Looked up from germline, CDR1 is LNHNV and CDR2 is YYDKDF (reference sequence). CDR3 coding DNA: TGTGCCACCAGCGCGGGCGGGGCCACTAACTATGGCTACACCTTC. It codes for CATSAGGATNYGYTF.

This clone was seen only once. The gene calls are TRBV7-3 and TRBJ1-6; 9 positions match TRBD1. The trim removed 1 base at V and 8 bases at J, leaving 6 bases unmatched. Germline V CDR1 and CDR2: SGHTA, FQGTGA. CDR3 length: 16 residues. This CDR3 reads CASSLRARTGDSPLHF. DNA for the CDR3: TGTGCCAGCAGCTTAAGGGCAAGGACAGGGGATTCACCCCTCCACTTT.

The genes are TRBV7-9 and TRBJ1-5; D remains ambiguous. The germline V gene has CDR1 SEHNR and CDR2 FQNEAQ (reference sequence). The CDR3 extends over 12 amino acids. V was clipped by 6 bases and J by 7 bases, with 10 bases between them. CDR3 bases: TGTGCCAGCAGTTCCCCGGGGCAGCCCCAGCATTTT. It is translated as CASSSPGQPQHF.

This sequence joins TRBV5-8 and TRBJ2-1; 13 bases are a match to TRBD2. V trimming: 5 bases; J trimming: 0 bases; junction bases outside the gene matches: 8. The CDR3 contains 18 residues. The germline CDR1 and CDR2 sequences are SGHTS and YDEGEE. CDR3 coding DNA: TGTGCCAGCAGTCGGACTAGCGGGGGTCATAGCTCCTACAATGAGCAGTTCTTC. This sequence encodes CASSRTSGGHSSYNEQFF.

The rearrangement joins TRBV7-2 to TRBJ2-7; tentatively, D is TRBD2 (5 bases). The CDR3 is 14 residues long. V gave up 5 bases and J gave up 1 base, with 12 bases separating them. Germline V gene data show CDR1 as SGHTA and CDR2 as FQGNSA. The CDR3: CASSRDGVSYEQYF. CDR3 bases: TGTGCCAGCAGCCGAGACGGGGTTTCCTACGAGCAGTACTTC.

This clone was observed once. The chain carries TRBV6-1 and TRBJ2-5; D possibly corresponds to TRBD2 (6 bases). Germline assignment: CDR1 MNHNS and CDR2 SASEGT. V dropped 2 bases and J dropped 5 bases, with 15 bases sitting between them. The CDR3 sequence is 15 residues long. The CDR3 reads CASSETGLVLETQYF. The CDR3, as DNA: TGTGCCAGCAGTGAAACGGGACTGGTCCTGGAGACCCAGTACTTC.

The J gene is TRBJ1-6, the V gene TRBV11-2, with TRBD1 as a possible D gene (5 bases). The CDR3 contains 17 residues. Germline CDR1 reads SGHAT; CDR2 reads FQNNGV. Trimming left V 5 bases short and J 2 bases short, with 16 bases between. CDR3: CASSPARVSPYNSPLHF. DNA of the CDR3: TGTGCCAGCAGCCCGGCCAGGGTGTCCCCCTATAATTCACCCCTCCACTTT.

The V call is TRBV28, the J call TRBJ1-2; D remains ambiguous. Looked up from germline, CDR1 is MDHEN and CDR2 is SYDVKM. The germline V and J ends were trimmed by 3 bases and 4 bases, with 12 bases remaining between them. CDR3 size: 14 residues. CDR3 sequence (DNA): TGTGCCAGCAGTTTCGGAGGAGGAGGCTATGGCTACACCTTC. Translation gives CASSFGGGGYGYTF.

This sequence joins TRBV12-5 and TRBJ2-1, with D uncertain. Germline-derived CDR1 and CDR2 are LGHNT and FRNRAP. Trimming took off 6 bases at V and 7 bases at J, with 10 bases between the two ends. There are 12 residues in the CDR3. DNA of the CDR3: TGTGCTAGTGGCTACCATGAGAATGAGCAGTTCTTC. It is translated as CASGYHENEQFF.

The sample holds one count of this clone. The chain combines TRBV11-1 with TRBJ2-5; maybe TRBD1 (6 bases). The J call may not be correct, given that the DNA end is closer to TRBJ2-7. Germline CDR1 is SGHAT and CDR2 is FQDESV (reference sequence). CDR3 length equals 15 residues. CDR3 in amino acids: CASSPRGRGAYEQYF. CDR3 nucleotides: TGTGCCAGCAGCCCCCGGGGCAGGGGCGCCTACGAGCAGTACTTC.

This chain joins TRBV30 and TRBJ2-6, with 11 bases that match TRBD1. V shed 3 bases and J 2 bases; nucleotides not matched to a gene: 12. Germline CDR1 is GTSNPN and CDR2 is SVGIG (reference sequence). The CDR3 totals 19 residues. CDR3 nucleotide sequence: TGTGCCTGGAGGGGGTGGACAGGGGGCGTAGTTGCTGGGGCCAACGTCCTGACTTTC. Its translation: CAWRGWTGGVVAGANVLTF.